These 13 T cell receptor beta chains were all obtained from the same sample, sequenced in a study of response to subunit inactivated influenza vaccine (dated by TCRdb to the late 2010s). The library was obtained by RT-PCR. These reads were obtained on an Illumina HiSeq 2500. In-frame beta chains were kept once TCRdb had trimmed the public reads at Q25 with fastp and called clones with MiXCR. Rows with a matching CDR3 protein are joined into one entry that keeps the most common DNA and genes. The sample table records about 190,000 distinct CDR3 sequences; under 15% of these occur just once. The ten largest clones take up about 26% of the sample. The specimen was CD8+ T cells sorted from PBMCs, collected around 5 days after vaccination. These receptors all come from a man aged 50-60 years who received an inactivated influenza vaccine. Donor details come from another sample of the same person, matched by shared clones.

V is TRBV11-2 and J is TRBJ2-7; 14 bases match TRBD2. This CDR3 region has 18 residues. Germline lookup yields CDR1 SGHAT and CDR2 FQNNGV. V lost 5 bases to trimming and J lost 2 bases; unmatched junction nucleotides: 11. CDR3 in DNA: TGTGCCAGCAGCCGGACTAGCGGGAGGCCCTTGATAGCCTACGAGCAGTACTTC. Its protein product is CASSRTSGRPLIAYEQYF.

The V and J genes are TRBV20-1 and TRBJ2-7, with TRBD1 as a possible D gene (5 bases). CDR1 is DFQATT, CDR2 SNEGSKA, per germline (reference sequence). V was clipped by 2 bases and J by 4 bases, with 9 bases between them. The CDR3 is 12 residues long. This CDR3 reads CSARYSGYEQYF. DNA for the CDR3: TGCAGTGCTAGATACTCAGGGTACGAGCAGTACTTC.

The chain combines TRBV12-3 or TRBV12-4 with TRBJ2-1, with 7 bases fitting TRBD2. V shed 4 bases, J shed 3 bases, and the junction held 6 bases outside the gene matches. CDR3 size: 15 residues. CDR3 nucleotide sequence: TGTGCCAGCAGTTCTAGCGGAAACTTCTACAATGAGCAGTTCTTC. Translation gives CASSSSGNFYNEQFF.

This clonotype was seen more than once but under ten times. The rearrangement joins TRBV5-8 to TRBJ2-7, with D possibly matching TRBD2 (6 bases). The CDR3 length is 14 residues. Trimming removed 4 bases from V and 1 base from J, with 12 bases in between. From germline, CDR1 is SGHTS and CDR2 YDEGEE. The CDR3 bases are TGTGCCAGCAGCCCAGAGCGGGCTTCCTACGAGCAGTACTTC. Amino acid sequence: CASSPERASYEQYF.

CDR3 protein: CASSNRDTYSQETQYF. DNA of the CDR3: TGTGCCAGCAGTAACCGGGATACATACTCCCAAGAGACCCAGTACTTC. This chain links TRBV6-2 or TRBV6-3 with TRBJ2-5, with a possible D match to TRBD2 (5 bases). With 5 bases removed from V and 1 base from J, the gap between germline ends came to 17 bases. Germline V gene lookup returns CDR1 MNHEY and CDR2 SVGEGT. This CDR3 is built from 16 residues.

This clonotype was observed many times. The chain couples TRBV5-1 to TRBJ2-1, with 10 bases aligning to TRBD1. Trimming cost V 4 bases and J 4 bases; bases outside gene matches: 5. Germline V CDR1 and CDR2: SGHRS, YFSETQ. The CDR3 has 15 amino acids. The CDR3 DNA reads TGCGCCAGCAGCGTGGCGGGACAGGGGTACAATGAGCAGTTCTTC. Protein: CASSVAGQGYNEQFF.

This clonotype was observed at least ten times. The chain combines TRBV7-2 with TRBJ2-3; no reliable D call. This CDR3 contains 17 residues. V was trimmed by 8 bases and J by 3 bases, leaving 24 bases between them. Germline lookup yields CDR1 SGHTA and CDR2 FQGNSA. Here the CDR3 reads CASHLPKRGRPTDTQYF. The CDR3 coding sequence is TGTGCCAGCCACTTACCCAAACGCGGCAGACCAACAGATACGCAGTATTTT. Filled out from reference TRBV7-2 and TRBJ2-3, the complete variable domain reads GAGVSQSPSNKVTEKGKDVELRCDPISGHTALYWYRQSLGQGLEFLIYFQGNSAPDKSGLPSDRFSAERTGGSVSTLTIQRTQQEDSAVYLCASHLPKRGRPTDTQYFGPGTRLTVL.

The chain joins TRBV6-6 to TRBJ2-7; D is unresolved. The CDR3 totals 13 residues. Trimming removed 3 bases from V and 5 bases from J, with 11 bases in between. Germline V gene sequence: CDR1 MNHNY, CDR2 SVGAGI (reference sequence). In nucleotides, the CDR3 is TGTGCCAGCAGTTATTACTTTGGAAACGAGCAGTACTTC. This gives the protein CASSYYFGNEQYF.

The genes are TRBV4-1 and TRBJ2-7; D not certain. From germline, CDR1 is MGHRA and CDR2 YSYEKL. Trimming cost V 0 bases and J 0 bases, with 9 bases left between them. The CDR3 has 15 amino acids. The CDR3 region is CASSQDPGFSYEQYF. The DNA of the CDR3 is TGCGCCAGCAGCCAAGACCCCGGGTTCTCCTACGAGCAGTACTTC.

V and J are TRBV24-1 and TRBJ2-1; 9 positions agree with TRBD2. Germline CDR1 and CDR2: KGHDR and SFDVKD. Losses at the gene ends were 6 bases for V and 4 bases for J; bases not matched to a gene: 6. The CDR3 runs to 15 residues. The CDR3 nucleotides are TGTGCCACCAGTAGTTTTGCGGGAGGGTACAATGAGCAGTTCTTC. It translates to CATSSFAGGYNEQFF.

V and J are TRBV12-3 or TRBV12-4 and TRBJ2-2, with D perhaps matching TRBD2 (6 bases). V lost 5 bases and J lost 4, with 17 bases in between. The CDR3 runs 16 residues. CDR3 coding DNA: TGTGCCAGCAGTACGACTAGGATTGTTCGCACCGGGGAGCTGTTTTTT. It codes for CASSTTRIVRTGELFF.

This clonotype was found many times. The genes are TRBV7-9 and TRBJ2-2; D is ambiguous. V lost 4 bases and J 6 bases, leaving 12 bases between the germline ends. Germline V gives CDR1 SEHNR, CDR2 FQNEAQ (reference sequence). The CDR3 is 14 residues long. The CDR3 nucleotides are TGTGCCAGCAGCTCCCCTCTTAGTGCCGGGGAGCTGTTTTTT. The encoded protein is CASSSPLSAGELFF.

This clonotype turned up a few times. The CDR3 DNA follows: TGTGCCAGCAGTTTCGCAGGGAATTCCTACAATGAGCAGTTCTTC. It is translated as CASSFAGNSYNEQFF. The V gene is TRBV12-3 or TRBV12-4, the J gene TRBJ2-1, with D tentatively TRBD1 (5 bases). Trimming pared 3 bases from V and 1 base from J, leaving 10 bases between. The CDR3 is 15 residues long.